The 3 T cell receptor beta chains presented below share a single source sample, sequenced in a study of T cell responses to AZD1222 COVID-19 vaccine. Method: immunoSEQ multiplex PCR; TCRdb's copy keeps in-frame clones and lacks some. This sample has just over 80,000 clones; around 89% occur once, and the top ten carry about 5.7%. Here the sequenced sample was peripheral blood, taken on day 0 of AZD1222 vaccination. The receptors were gathered from an adult in good health.

This chain joins TRBV7-9 and TRBJ1-2, with 10 bases that match TRBD1. Germline-derived CDR1 and CDR2 are SEHNR and FQNEAQ (reference sequence). Trimming removed 7 bases from V and 3 bases from J; junction bases left unmatched: 14. The CDR3 runs to 17 residues. CDR3 nucleotide sequence: TGTGCCAGCACCCCCGACAGGGGGCCTGATAGGCACTATGGCTACACCTTC. Translation: CASTPDRGPDRHYGYTF.

The CDR3: CASSLGGRGGNTEAFF. As DNA, the CDR3 is TGTGCCAGCAGTTTAGGGGGTCGAGGGGGGAACACTGAAGCTTTCTTT. The chain couples TRBV28 to TRBJ1-1, with D tentatively TRBD1 (6 bases). Germline CDR1 is MDHEN and CDR2 is SYDVKM. With 2 bases removed from V and 1 base from J, the gap between germline ends came to 14 bases. The CDR3 extends over 16 amino acids.

The gene calls are TRBV3-1 (or the pseudogene TRBV3-2) and TRBJ1-5; D remains ambiguous. CDR3 length: 12 amino acids. Germline V gene data show CDR1 as LGHDT and CDR2 as YNNKEL (reference sequence). V gave up 5 bases and J gave up 1 base, with 3 bases separating them. CDR3 loop: CASSGSNQPQHF. Written as DNA, the CDR3 is TGTGCCAGCAGCGGGAGCAATCAGCCCCAGCATTTT.